This TCR beta chain was identified in a study of blood T cell repertoires in COVID-19. Study-level information: The United States, Italy and Spain were the sources of the acute and convalescent COVID-19 samples.

Only in-frame clones appear in the TCRdb table, and some are missing; sequencing was by immunoSEQ multiplex PCR. The sample holds hundreds of thousands of clones, around 91% seen once. Cohorts were based on clinical histories the participants reported. Germline values: CDR1 MGHRA, CDR2 YSYEKL. The V and J ends lost 4 bases and 9 bases, in that order; junction bases with no gene match: 8. This CDR3 is 16 amino acids long. This TCR was sampled from a young woman who had recovered from COVID-19. This rearrangement joins TRBV4-1 to TRBJ2-1, with 14 bases matching TRBD2. The sequenced material came from PBMCs or T cells enriched from blood (not recorded which). The CDR3 is CASSLAGTSGGGEQFF. CDR3 bases: TGCGCCAGCAGCCTCGCTGGGACTAGCGGGGGAGGTGAGCAGTTCTTC.